The source of this T cell receptor beta chain is a study of cytomegalovirus exposure and HLA in healthy donors. PCR employed 60 Vbeta and 13 Jbeta primers. Method: immunoSEQ multiplex PCR; TCRdb's copy keeps in-frame clones and lacks some. The profile shows 55,000 to 75,000 clones, 65% to 70% of them singletons. The receptor was derived from a man aged 35-49 years in good health and CMV-seropositive. The sample taken for sequencing was PBMCs.

The CDR3 protein is CASSQVPGQAYEQYF. In DNA form, the CDR3 reads TGCGCCAGCAGCCAAGTCCCGGGACAAGCCTACGAGCAGTACTTC. The chain is built from TRBV4-1 and TRBJ2-7; possible D gene TRBD1, 6 bases. The CDR3 runs 15 residues. V was clipped by 1 base and J by 2 bases, with 12 bases between them. Per the germline V gene, CDR1 is MGHRA and CDR2 is YSYEKL.